This T cell receptor (beta chain) was observed in a study of cytomegalovirus exposure and HLA in healthy donors. The V gene's germline CDR1 is KGHSH and CDR2 LQKENI. The length of the CDR3 is 16 residues. The V and J ends lost 2 bases and 2 bases, in that order; junction bases with no gene match: 9. With 60 Vbeta and 13 Jbeta primers, the PCR was carried out. Libraries were prepared by immunoSEQ multiplex PCR; TCRdb keeps only in-frame clonotypes and omits some of them. This sample's table reports 100,000 to 150,000 clones. The chain recombines TRBV18 with TRBJ2-7; 7 nucleotides match TRBD1. The receptor's source is a man aged 18-30 years in good health and CMV-seronegative. The material sequenced was PBMCs. The CDR3 sequence is CASSPDRTGPPYEQYF. The CDR3 DNA follows: TGTGCCAGCTCACCAGACCGGACAGGACCCCCCTACGAGCAGTACTTC.